This record covers a single TCR beta chain. Its matching antigen is unknown. PCR employed 60 Vbeta and 13 Jbeta primers. Some clones are missing from TCRdb's copy, which holds only in-frame ones; the method was immunoSEQ multiplex PCR. This sample yields some 200,000 clones, of which 79% are seen a single time; 1.5% belongs to the top ten. This record comes from a study of cytomegalovirus exposure and HLA in healthy donors. Study conclusions and caveats: As was reported, the classifier diagnosed cytomegalovirus status with high specificity and sensitivity. There were under 200 TCR beta chains listed as cytomegalovirus-associated.

Between the trimmed V and J ends, which lost 9 bases and 8 bases, there was a span of 19 bases. CDR1 is LNHDA, CDR2 SQIVND, per germline (reference sequence). This CDR3 region has 14 residues. Sequencing was done on a sample of PBMCs. This TCR came from a girl aged 5-17 years in good health and CMV-seropositive. The chain combines TRBV19 with TRBJ1-4, with D maybe TRBD1 (6 bases). The CDR3, as DNA: TGTGCCAGCCGAGAAGGGGGACGGAACGAAAAACTGTTTTTT. Translation: CASREGGRNEKLFF.